These 8 T cell receptor beta chains came from one sample sequenced in a study of PD-L1 blockade in urothelial cancer. Assay used: immunoSEQ multiplex PCR; TCRdb lists only in-frame clones, some missing. Here the sample spans around 25,000 clones, approximately 90% being singletons. The sequences come from PBMCs, collected around atezolizumab (anti-PD-L1) treatment. These receptors were taken from a man aged 45-65 years with urothelial cancer.

V and J are TRBV11-3 and TRBJ1-1; D possibly corresponds to TRBD1 (6 bases). The CDR3 runs 15 residues. The germline V and J ends were trimmed by 5 bases and 3 bases, with 16 bases remaining between them. Germline V CDR1 and CDR2: SGHNT, YENEEA. The DNA for the CDR3 is TGTGCCAGCAGCCCGAACAGGGACGAGTACACTGAAGCTTTCTTT. It encodes CASSPNRDEYTEAFF.

The chain is built from TRBV27 and TRBJ2-7; D remains unclear. The germline gives CDR1 MNHEY, CDR2 SMNVEV (reference sequence). The CDR3 has 13 amino acids. The V end lost 5 bases, the J end lost 6 bases, and 14 bases lay between the germline ends. CDR3 sequence (DNA): TGTGCCAGCAGTCCTATGGGCAGCTTCGAGCAGTACTTC. This sequence encodes CASSPMGSFEQYF.

The CDR3 DNA reads TGTGCCAGCAGTGACTCGACTAGCGGGAGCAATGAGCAGTTCTTC. Translating it yields CASSDSTSGSNEQFF. V and J are TRBV6-4 and TRBJ2-1, with 12 bases that match TRBD2. There are 15 residues in the CDR3. V lost 0 bases and J lost 6; bases outside the gene matches: 0. CDR1 is MRHNA, CDR2 SNTAGT, per germline.

This clone was picked up one time. V is TRBV19 and J is TRBJ1-1; D is uncertain. The germline V gene encodes CDR1 LNHDA and CDR2 SQIVND (reference sequence). The length of the CDR3 is 12 residues. V dropped 9 bases and J dropped 0 bases, with 8 bases sitting between them. DNA for the CDR3: TGTGCCAGCACAGCTATGAACACTGAAGCTTTCTTT. Amino acids: CASTAMNTEAFF.

The V gene is TRBV4-3, the J gene TRBJ2-7; 9 nucleotides agree with TRBD2. CDR1 LGHNA and CDR2 YSLEER come from the germline V gene. The length of the CDR3 is 15 residues. The V segment lost 0 bases and the J segment 5 bases; nucleotides outside the gene matches: 5. The CDR3 sequence is CASSQDGGRDHEQYF. The DNA of the CDR3 is TGCGCCAGCAGCCAAGACGGCGGGAGGGACCACGAGCAGTACTTC.

This clone is termed large. V is TRBV7-9 and J is TRBJ2-4; 8 nucleotides align to TRBD1. The CDR3 covers 14 residues. V lost 4 bases to trimming and J lost 8 bases; unmatched junction nucleotides: 7. Germline V gene data show CDR1 as SEHNR and CDR2 as FQNEAQ (reference sequence). CDR3 coding DNA: TGTGCCAGCAGCTCCGGACAGGGATGGCACATTCAGTACTTC. This gives the protein CASSSGQGWHIQYF. The full variable domain, with the rest looked up from reference TRBV7-9 and TRBJ2-4, is DTGVSQNPRHKITKRGQNVTFRCDPISEHNRLYWYRQTLGQGPEFLTYFQNEAQLEKSRLLSDRFSAERPKGSFSTLEIQRTEQGDSAMYLCASSSGQGWHIQYFGAGTRLSVL.

The chain links TRBV28 to TRBJ2-1, with 8 bases that match TRBD2. This CDR3 has 16 amino acids. Unmatched junction bases numbered 6, after V lost 4 bases and J lost 1 base. Germline V CDR1 and CDR2: MDHEN, SYDVKM. In DNA, the CDR3 is TGTGCCAGCAGTTACGGGGGGGCTCTATCCTACAATGAGCAGTTCTTC. It specifies CASSYGGALSYNEQFF.

The rearrangement links TRBV19 to TRBJ2-2, with TRBD2 identical over 8 bases. Trimming took 3 bases from V and 6 from J; bases not matched to a gene: 3. Germline CDR1 is LNHDA and CDR2 is SQIVND (reference sequence). The CDR3 loop spans 14 amino acids. The DNA of the CDR3 is TGTGCCAGTAGTATTGCACTAGCGGCCGGGGAGCTGTTTTTT. It yields the protein CASSIALAAGELFF. Full variable domain (outside the CDR3, taken from reference TRBV19 and TRBJ2-2): DGGITQSPKYLFRKEGQNVTLSCEQNLNHDAMYWYRQDPGQGLRLIYYSQIVNDFQKGDIAEGYSVSREKKESFPLTVTSAQKNPTAFYLCASSIALAAGELFFGEGSRLTVL.